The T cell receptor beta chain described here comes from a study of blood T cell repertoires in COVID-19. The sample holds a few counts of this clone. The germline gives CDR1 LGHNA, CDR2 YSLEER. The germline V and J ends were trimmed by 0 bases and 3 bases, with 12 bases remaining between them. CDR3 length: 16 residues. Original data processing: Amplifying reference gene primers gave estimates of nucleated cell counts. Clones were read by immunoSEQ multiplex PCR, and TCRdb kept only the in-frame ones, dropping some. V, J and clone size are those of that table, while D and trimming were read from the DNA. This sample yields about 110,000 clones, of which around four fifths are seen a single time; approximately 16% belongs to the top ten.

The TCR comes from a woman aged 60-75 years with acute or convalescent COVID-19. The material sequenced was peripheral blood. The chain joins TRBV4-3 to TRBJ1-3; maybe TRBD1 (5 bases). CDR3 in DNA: TGCGCCAGCAGCCAAGACTATGGGGCCCGTGGAAACACCATATATTTT. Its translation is CASSQDYGARGNTIYF.